This is a list of T cell receptor beta chains from one sample in a study of blood T cell repertoires in COVID-19. Some clones are missing from TCRdb's copy, which holds only in-frame ones; the method was immunoSEQ multiplex PCR. The data hold around 190,000 clones, with about 88% observed a single time. Source material: peripheral blood. The source is a human donor in a cohort sampled during active COVID-19. Both conserved end residues are part of each CDR3. The order of the fields is V gene, J gene, D gene, clone size, CDR3 protein, CDR3 DNA. The D gene is left open where the match is weak. Not every row has a clone size; where given, it reads once, few, many or a size class.

TRBV5-4	TRBJ2-3	-	-	CASRLSGISADTQYF	TGTGCCAGCAGACTTTCAGGGATTTCGGCAGATACGCAGTATTTT
TRBV30	TRBJ1-6	-	-	CAWSVRSQPKFYNSPLHF	TGTGCCTGGAGTGTACGATCACAGCCGAAGTTCTATAATTCACCCCTCCACTTT
TRBV2	TRBJ2-6	TRBD1	-	CASNAKTGALSVLTF	TGTGCCAGCAACGCTAAGACAGGGGCCCTATCCGTCCTGACTTTC
TRBV4-3	TRBJ1-1	-	-	CASSQDFTGSTEAFF	TGCGCCAGCAGCCAAGACTTTACAGGGAGCACTGAAGCTTTCTTT
TRBV18	TRBJ2-4	-	-	CASSPPGVGNIQYF	TGTGCCAGCTCACCGCCAGGGGTAGGGAACATTCAGTACTTC
TRBV18	TRBJ2-7	TRBD1	-	CASSQGQASYEQYF	TGTGCCAGCTCACAGGGACAGGCAAGCTACGAGCAGTACTTC
TRBV7-8	TRBJ2-2	TRBD2	-	CASSFGGGRGGRPPGELFF	TGTGCCAGCAGCTTCGGCGGTGGACGGGGGGGGCGCCCCCCCGGGGAGCTGTTTTTT
TRBV21-1	TRBJ2-3	-	-	CASAPTQGAQYF	TGTGCCAGCGCCCCCACGCAGGGGGCGCAGTATTTT
TRBV30	TRBJ2-1	TRBD2	-	CAWKNPLAGRYNEQFF	TGTGCCTGGAAGAACCCACTAGCGGGCAGGTACAATGAGCAGTTCTTC
TRBV25-1	TRBJ1-5	-	once	CASSDRVSNQPQHF	TGTGCCAGCAGTGACAGGGTAAGCAATCAGCCCCAGCATTTT
TRBV2	TRBJ2-2	-	-	CASRRQTDTGELFF	TGTGCCAGCAGGCGGCAGACAGACACCGGGGAGCTGTTTTTT
TRBV5-6	TRBJ2-1	-	-	CASSLFFGQRHNEQFF	TGTGCCAGCAGCTTGTTTTTTGGACAGAGACACAATGAGCAGTTCTTC
TRBV7-8	TRBJ2-1	-	-	CASSSPLSRTNEQFF	TGTGCCAGCAGCTCCCCCCTTAGTAGAACCAATGAGCAGTTCTTC
TRBV10-3	TRBJ1-1	-	-	CAISESAKNTEAFF	TGTGCCATCAGTGAGTCTGCGAAGAACACTGAAGCTTTCTTT
TRBV10-2	TRBJ2-5	TRBD2	-	CASRGLAGAYQETQYF	TGCGCCAGCAGAGGACTAGCGGGGGCGTACCAAGAGACCCAGTACTTC
TRBV5-4	TRBJ1-5	-	-	CASSLGGVNQPQHF	TGTGCCAGCAGCTTGGGCGGGGTGAATCAGCCCCAGCATTTT
TRBV5-4	TRBJ2-7	TRBD1	-	CASSYPGQGDYEQYF	TGTGCCAGCAGCTACCCGGGACAGGGGGATTACGAGCAGTACTTC
TRBV6-5	TRBJ1-6	-	-	CASINTRQRSPLHF	TGTGCCAGCATCAACACCCGGCAGCGATCACCCCTCCACTTT
TRBV5-1	TRBJ1-1	TRBD1	-	CASSFLTGANTNTEAFF	TGCGCCAGCAGCTTTTTGACAGGGGCTAACACGAACACTGAAGCTTTCTTT
TRBV30	TRBJ1-1	-	-	CAWSRSDTNTEAFF	TGTGCCTGGAGTCGATCGGACACGAACACTGAAGCTTTCTTT
TRBV7-8	TRBJ1-1	TRBD1	-	CASSQKKQGAEAFF	TGTGCCAGCAGCCAAAAAAAACAGGGGGCTGAAGCTTTCTTT
TRBV24-1	TRBJ1-2	-	-	CATSDPGVGYTF	TGTGCCACCAGTGATCCAGGGGTCGGCTACACCTTC
TRBV5-4	TRBJ2-1	TRBD2	few	CASSGGGPLNGNEQFF	TGTGCCAGCAGCGGCGGGGGACCACTTAACGGAAATGAGCAGTTCTTC
TRBV6-6	TRBJ1-1	-	-	CASSYSRETEAFF	TGTGCCAGCAGTTACTCACGGGAAACTGAAGCTTTCTTT
TRBV6-5	TRBJ1-1	-	few	CASSTTTVMNTEAFF	TGTGCCAGCAGTACTACGACAGTAATGAACACTGAAGCTTTCTTT
TRBV4-3	TRBJ1-6	-	-	CASSQDVTVPSPLHF	TGCGCCAGCAGCCAAGATGTGACAGTGCCTTCACCCCTCCACTTT
TRBV27	TRBJ2-1	TRBD2	-	CASSPHRVGRASGSLGEQFF	TGTGCCAGCAGTCCTCACAGGGTCGGGAGGGCTAGCGGGAGTTTGGGTGAGCAGTTCTTC
TRBV3-1/TRBV3-2	TRBJ1-2	TRBD1	-	CASSPRDRDGYTF	TGTGCCAGCAGCCCCCGGGACAGAGATGGCTACACCTTC
TRBV2	TRBJ2-4	-	-	CASSTQGTKNIQYF	TGTGCCAGCAGTACACAGGGAACCAAAAACATTCAGTACTTC
TRBV27	TRBJ2-7	TRBD1	few	CASSSRRGRDRGHEQYF	TGTGCCAGCAGTTCTCGCCGGGGCCGGGACAGGGGCCACGAGCAGTACTTC
TRBV11-2	TRBJ1-3	TRBD1	-	CASSTPLPRQGTSGNTIYF	TGTGCCAGCAGCACGCCCCTACCCCGACAGGGAACCTCTGGAAACACCATATATTTT
TRBV7-2	TRBJ2-7	-	-	CASSLVPSSRGVQYF	TGTGCCAGCAGCTTAGTGCCCAGCAGCAGGGGGGTGCAGTACTTC
TRBV30	TRBJ1-6	TRBD1	many	CACRTGGYNSPLHF	TGTGCCTGTAGGACAGGGGGCTATAATTCACCCCTCCACTTT
TRBV11-2	TRBJ1-3	-	-	CASSLTQGSGNTIYF	TGTGCCAGCAGCTTAACACAGGGCTCTGGAAACACCATATATTTT
TRBV19	TRBJ1-1	-	-	CASTRNRQMNTEAFF	TGTGCCAGTACCCGGAACAGGCAGATGAACACTGAAGCTTTCTTT
TRBV18	TRBJ1-5	TRBD1	-	CASSLGGKGQRSNQPQHF	TGTGCCAGCTCACTTGGGGGAAAGGGACAGAGAAGCAATCAGCCCCAGCATTTT
TRBV5-4	TRBJ2-1	TRBD2	-	CASSLAGTSSYNEQFF	TGTGCCAGCAGCTTGGCCGGGACTAGCTCCTACAATGAGCAGTTCTTC
TRBV6-2/TRBV6-3	TRBJ2-7	TRBD2	-	CASSGAGLVPSEQYF	TGTGCCAGCAGCGGAGCGGGACTAGTCCCTTCCGAGCAGTACTTC
TRBV5-1	TRBJ1-1	-	-	CASSLFALTGEAFF	TGCGCCAGCAGCTTGTTCGCCCTAACGGGTGAAGCTTTCTTT
TRBV27	TRBJ2-1	-	-	CASSPPNLYSYNEQFF	TGTGCCAGCAGCCCCCCAAACCTCTACTCCTACAATGAGCAGTTCTTC
TRBV4-2	TRBJ2-2	TRBD2	-	CASSQGPTSGRANTGELFF	TGTGCCAGCAGCCAAGGCCCGACTAGCGGGAGGGCCAACACCGGGGAGCTGTTTTTT
TRBV14	TRBJ2-7	TRBD1	once	CASSPDRGREQYF	TGTGCCAGCAGCCCGGACAGGGGGCGCGAGCAGTACTTC
TRBV6-2/TRBV6-3	TRBJ2-6	TRBD1	-	CASSYLGTGSSGANVLTF	TGTGCCAGCAGTTACCTCGGGACAGGGAGTTCTGGGGCCAACGTCCTGACTTTC
TRBV5-4	TRBJ2-5	TRBD1	-	CASSTGDRVVETQYF	TGTGCCAGCAGCACCGGGGACAGGGTGGTAGAGACCCAGTACTTC
TRBV28	TRBJ2-1	-	-	CASSRTNEQFF	TGTGCCAGCAGTAGGACTAATGAGCAGTTCTTC
TRBV2	TRBJ2-4	TRBD1	once	CASSVGQGGTLENIQYF	TGTGCCAGCAGTGTGGGACAGGGCGGTACCCTAGAAAACATTCAGTACTTC
TRBV6-1	TRBJ2-2	-	-	CASSEFGGTNTGELFF	TGTGCCAGCAGTGAATTTGGGGGCACGAACACCGGGGAGCTGTTTTTT